The rows below give T cell receptor beta chains drawn from one sample of a study of PD-L1 blockade in urothelial cancer. Measured with immunoSEQ multiplex PCR; TCRdb has only the in-frame clones, and not every one. The repertoire holds 65,000 to 80,000 clones, with 90% as singletons. The material was PBMCs, obtained around atezolizumab (anti-PD-L1) treatment. The receptor set was obtained from a man aged 70-80 years with urothelial cancer. Each CDR3 is given with its conserved first and last residue. The D gene is left open where the match is weak. Clone size, where shown, is once, few, many, or a class for clones that have expanded.

TRBV6-4	-	-	TRBJ2-1	TGTGCCAGCAGCCAAGGAGCGGAGTACAATGAGCAGTTCTTC	CASSQGAEYNEQFF
TRBV10-3	-	TRBD1	TRBJ2-3	TGTGCCATCCGGACAGGCCCCACAGATACGCAGTATTTT	CAIRTGPTDTQYF
TRBV5-1	-	-	TRBJ2-3	TGCGCCAGCAGCAAGGAAGTAAGGGGATCCGGAGATACGCAGTATTTT	CASSKEVRGSGDTQYF
TRBV11-3	-	TRBD2	TRBJ2-1	TGTGCCAGCAGCTTGAGCGGGAGGTGGAATGAGCAGTTCTTC	CASSLSGRWNEQFF
TRBV30	-	TRBD1	TRBJ1-2	TGTGCCTGGAGTAGTATCGACAGGGCCGGGTACTATGGCTACACCTTC	CAWSSIDRAGYYGYTF
TRBV5-4	-	TRBD2	TRBJ2-2	TGTGCCAGCAGCACTGGACTAGCGGGAAACACCGGGGAGCTGTTTTTT	CASSTGLAGNTGELFF
TRBV2	-	-	TRBJ1-4	TGTGCCAGCACAGGGTTAACTAATGAAAAACTGTTTTTT	CASTGLTNEKLFF
TRBV6-5	-	-	TRBJ2-5	TGTGCCAGCAAATTGGGGGCGGGGACCCAGTACTTC	CASKLGAGTQYF
TRBV5-6	-	-	TRBJ2-7	TGTGCCAGCAGCTTCCGGACAACCTACGAGCAGTACTTC	CASSFRTTYEQYF
TRBV9	-	-	TRBJ2-5	TGTGCCAGCAGCTCCACAGTTAAAGAGACCCAGTACTTC	CASSSTVKETQYF
TRBV7-8	-	TRBD2	TRBJ2-5	TGTGCCAGCAGCTTAGATGGGCTGGGGAGGGAAGAGACCCAGTACTTC	CASSLDGLGREETQYF
TRBV25-1	-	-	TRBJ2-5	TGTGCCAGCAGTGGAGTAGCAGAGACCCAGTACTTC	CASSGVAETQYF
TRBV28	-	TRBD1	TRBJ2-7	TGTGCCAGTAAAAATTGGGGGGGACAGGGGTACTACGAGCAGTACTTC	CASKNWGGQGYYEQYF
TRBV9	-	TRBD2	TRBJ2-1	TGTGCCAGCAGCGTTACCTGGACTAGCTCTAATGAGCAGTTCTTC	CASSVTWTSSNEQFF
TRBV6-6	-	-	TRBJ2-1	TGTGCCAGCAGTTACTCGGGAGGCGGGACGAGTCCCCGGGTCTTC	CASSYSGGGTSPRVF
TRBV5-6	-	TRBD1	TRBJ1-3	TGTGCCAGCAGCTGGACAGGCGCTAGAAACACCATATATTTT	CASSWTGARNTIYF
TRBV2	-	TRBD1	TRBJ1-4	TGTGCCAGCAGTGCAGAACAGGGGGCTACTAATGAAAAACTGTTTTTT	CASSAEQGATNEKLFF
TRBV7-3	-	-	TRBJ2-1	TGTGCCAGCAGCTCCCAGGGGACAAATGAGCAGTTCTTC	CASSSQGTNEQFF
TRBV5-4	-	TRBD1	TRBJ2-2	TGTGCCAGCAGCTTGGCCCAGGGGGCTGGTACCGGGGAGCTGTTTTTT	CASSLAQGAGTGELFF
TRBV10-3	-	-	TRBJ2-7	TGTGCCATCAGTGGATCGGACAAGGGAGGCGACGAGCAGTACTTC	CAISGSDKGGDEQYF
TRBV11-2	-	-	TRBJ2-7	TGTGCCAGCACCTCTTTCTACGAGCAGTACTTC	CASTSFYEQYF
TRBV18	-	-	TRBJ2-7	TGTGCCAGCTCACCACCGAGCTCCTACGAGCAGTACTTC	CASSPPSSYEQYF
TRBV5-1	-	TRBD2	TRBJ2-7	TGCGCCAGCAGCCCTAGCGGGAGAGTTCCTTCCTACGAGCAGTACTTC	CASSPSGRVPSYEQYF
TRBV10-2	once	-	TRBJ2-1	TGCGCCAGCAGTGTCACCGGGAGCCCCTACAATGAGCAGTTCTTC	CASSVTGSPYNEQFF
TRBV7-8	-	TRBD2	TRBJ2-7	TGTGCCAGCAGTTTTCAACGGGCTAGCGGGAGGTCGAGCTCCTACGAGCAGTACTTC	CASSFQRASGRSSSYEQYF
TRBV4-1	-	TRBD1	TRBJ2-7	TGCGCCAGCAGCCTCGGGACAGGTTCCTACGAGCAGTACTTC	CASSLGTGSYEQYF
TRBV5-1	-	-	TRBJ1-4	TGCGCCAGCAGCTTGGGACAGGCTAATGAAAAACTGTTTTTT	CASSLGQANEKLFF
TRBV21-1	once	-	TRBJ2-1	TGTGCCAGCAGCAAAGACTATCCGAGAACTAGCGGGAGGACTTCGCCCTACAATGAGCAGTTCTTC	CASSKDYPRTSGRTSPYNEQFF
TRBV18	-	TRBD1	TRBJ1-5	TGTGCCAGCTCTCCACGACAGGGGAACCAGCCCCAGCATTTT	CASSPRQGNQPQHF
TRBV9	-	TRBD1	TRBJ2-6	TGTGCCAGCAACAGGGGGGACTCTGGGGCCAACGTCCTGACTTTC	CASNRGDSGANVLTF
TRBV10-3	-	TRBD1	TRBJ1-1	TGTGCCATCAGAGGGACAGTGGGCACTGAAGCTTTCTTT	CAIRGTVGTEAFF
TRBV27	-	TRBD1	TRBJ1-1	TGTGCCAGCACCCCTCAGGGGGCGATTTATTCTGAAGCTTTCTTT	CASTPQGAIYSEAFF
TRBV12-5	-	-	TRBJ2-2	TGTGCTAGTGGTCTGCCTCTAGCGAACACCGGGGAGCTGTTTTTT	CASGLPLANTGELFF
TRBV5-1	few	TRBD1	TRBJ1-1	TGCGCCAGCAGCGGGGAGGGGAGGGACAGGCACATTGAAGCTTTCTTT	CASSGEGRDRHIEAFF
TRBV4-1	-	-	TRBJ1-4	TGCGCCAGCAGCCACGTCCCCGCGACAGGCGCTAATGAAAAACTGTTTTTT	CASSHVPATGANEKLFF
TRBV6-1	-	-	TRBJ1-2	TGTGCCAGCAGTGCCCCGGGAGGGCTGGGGGGCTACACCTTC	CASSAPGGLGGYTF
TRBV10-3	-	-	TRBJ1-1	TGTGCCATCAGTGAGACAGAATGGACTGAAGCTTTCTTT	CAISETEWTEAFF
TRBV29-1	-	-	TRBJ1-3	TGCAGCGTTGGGGAGCCCCTGGGTGGAAACACCATATATTTT	CSVGEPLGGNTIYF
TRBV10-3	-	-	TRBJ2-7	TGTGCCATCGGGACTCCAAGCTCCTACGAGCAGTACTTC	CAIGTPSSYEQYF
TRBV28	-	TRBD1	TRBJ2-7	TGTGCCAGCAGTTTAGAGTCAGGGGGCTACGAGCAGTACTTC	CASSLESGGYEQYF
TRBV7-9	-	TRBD2	TRBJ2-6	TGTGCCAGCAGCCCCGGGGGGTACTCTGGGGCCAACGTCCTGACTTTC	CASSPGGYSGANVLTF